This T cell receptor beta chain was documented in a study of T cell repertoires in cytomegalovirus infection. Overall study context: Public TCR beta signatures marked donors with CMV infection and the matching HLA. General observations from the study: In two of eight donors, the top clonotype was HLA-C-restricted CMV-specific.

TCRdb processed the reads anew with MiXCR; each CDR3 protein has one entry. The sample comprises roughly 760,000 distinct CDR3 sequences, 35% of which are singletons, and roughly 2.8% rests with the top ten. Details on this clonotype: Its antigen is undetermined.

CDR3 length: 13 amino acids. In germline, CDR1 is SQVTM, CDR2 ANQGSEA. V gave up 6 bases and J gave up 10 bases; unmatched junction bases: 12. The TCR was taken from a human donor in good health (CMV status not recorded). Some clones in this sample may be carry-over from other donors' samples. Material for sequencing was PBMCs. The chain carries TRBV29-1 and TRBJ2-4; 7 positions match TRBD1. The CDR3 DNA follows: TGCAGCGTCGTGGGACAGCAAGATCCTATTCAGTACTTC. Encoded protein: CSVVGQQDPIQYF.